A selection of T cell receptor beta chains follows, all from one sample in a study of CD8+ T cells in alopecia areata. The table came from immunoSEQ multiplex PCR; TCRdb's copy has only in-frame clones and leaves some out. This table has approximately 61,000 clones, 90% to 97% appearing once. This material consisted of CD8+ T cells sorted from blood, taken at week 0. The receptors here all came from a human donor with alopecia areata. Each CDR3 is given without its conserved first and last residue.

v_call cdr3_aa
TRBV5-1 ASSPPGDSYGYT
TRBV5-1 ASSGGIVYNSPLH
TRBV7-9 ASSPRDRGKETQY
TRBV19 ASSGRRGALSSYNEQF
TRBV6-5 ASGPENIQY
TRBV4-1 ASSQEGRGTLYEQY
TRBV5-4 ASSQKGAGPDEQY
TRBV6-5 ASSLSPADTLF
TRBV4-1 ASSQDPRTIPLH
TRBV7-9 ASSRPTGSSKNIQY
TRBV18 ASSPTETSGGQETQY
TRBV13 ASSLGRTDTQY
TRBV12-5 ASGLAEQGAGNTEAF
TRBV4-2 ASSPGTEETQY
TRBV19 ASSTTGTGAETQY
TRBV9 ASSGGLGNTGELF
TRBV2 ASSEGRTEAF
TRBV6-5 ASSDGRILYEQY
TRBV9 ASSVEGGRSYEQY
TRBV11-1 ASSLGATSGVTYNEQF
TRBV7-9 ASSPGLAVPYEQY
TRBV4-3 ASSQGTGGSGYT
TRBV19 ASSSTGRTDTQY
TRBV11-2 ASSLSNRGPDEQY
TRBV19 ASSLAGTPYNEQF
TRBV6-6 ASSYSGGDGYT
TRBV4-3 ASSQSASGVGNEQF
TRBV30 AWSWTGPTGELF
TRBV7-2 ASSPDRGYSPLH
TRBV6-5 ASSYGGRTYEQY
TRBV7-9 ASSPPGSGYT
TRBV4-1 ASSQEPPTGRRTDTQY
TRBV25-1 ASIGSSGANVLT
TRBV7-9 ASSLDRRSSYEQY
TRBV13 ASSLRTGAHEQY
TRBV29-1 SVAGTGQTEAF